A selection of T cell receptor beta chains follows, all from one sample in a study of cytotoxic CD8 clonotypes in ibrutinib-treated CLL. Produced via immunoSEQ multiplex PCR; TCRdb's table is partial and in-frame only. The repertoire holds some 200,000 clones, over 55% seen once, with under 15% in the top ten. The sample consisted of PBMCs, taken after 24 months of ibrutinib treatment. The receptors derive from a human donor with chronic lymphocytic leukemia. Each CDR3 is given with its conserved first and last residue.

TRBV5-4	TRBJ1-2	CASSQGTDRAYGYTF
TRBV5-1	TRBJ2-2	CASSLVGGNTGELFF
TRBV19	TRBJ2-7	CASSHDTSYEQYF
TRBV13	TRBJ2-3	CASSLDGASTDTQYF
TRBV18	TRBJ2-7	CASSDQTGFYEQYF
TRBV6-1	TRBJ2-2	CASSDLRRTGELFF
TRBV6-1	TRBJ2-5	CASSDPGRRSQETQYF
TRBV4-3	TRBJ2-7	CASSLDRAKTYEQYF
TRBV5-1	TRBJ2-5	CASSLVEGQETQYF
TRBV11-3	TRBJ2-2	CASSFAGELFF
TRBV5-1	TRBJ1-3	CASSLDAGGSGNTIYF
TRBV28	TRBJ2-2	CASRYRGRYTGELFF
TRBV6-6	TRBJ2-1	CASTAGGGPGDEQFF
TRBV27	TRBJ2-7	CASRPTGGSYEQYF
TRBV9	TRBJ2-1	CASSPRAGALYNEQFF
TRBV28	TRBJ1-5	CASSLTGTDFQF
TRBV7-2	TRBJ1-2	CASSLGGGWYKGYTF
TRBV27	TRBJ2-2	CASSLGGRDTGELFF
TRBV27	TRBJ2-3	CASSLVVPTDTQYF
TRBV20-1	TRBJ2-7	CSARASYEQYF
TRBV12-5	TRBJ2-7	CASGLGLAGTYEQYF
TRBV9	TRBJ2-1	CASSVDEGASYNEQFF
TRBV12-5	TRBJ2-3	CASGSDTDTQYF
TRBV7-8	TRBJ1-3	CASSFGQGSGNTIYF
TRBV4-3	TRBJ1-2	CASSQDLSVAGVRDGYTF
TRBV7-3	TRBJ2-3	CASSQIGRTDTQYF
TRBV6-5	TRBJ1-6	CACRDTYNSPLHF